Following are 8 T cell receptor beta chains from one sample sequenced in a study of blood T cell repertoires in COVID-19. The data were produced by immunoSEQ multiplex PCR, yet TCRdb's version contains in-frame clones alone and is incomplete. Of a few hundred thousand clones in the sample, less than 90% were seen once. The sample was PBMCs or T cells enriched from blood (not recorded which). These receptors were taken from a woman aged 25 to 45 who had recovered from COVID-19.

This chain joins TRBV13 and TRBJ2-7; tentative D call: TRBD2 (5 bases). The CDR3 is made up of 13 amino acids. The germline V gene has CDR1 PRHDT and CDR2 FYEKMQ (reference sequence). V was trimmed by 3 bases and J by 7 bases, leaving 13 bases between them. This CDR3 reads CASSFGQRREQYF. In DNA, the CDR3 is TGTGCCAGCAGCTTTGGGCAGAGGAGGGAGCAGTACTTC.

The chain couples TRBV6-2 or TRBV6-3 to TRBJ2-5; 9 bases fit TRBD2. The V gene end was trimmed by 6 bases and the J gene end by 7 bases; junction bases not matched to a gene: 15. Germline CDR1 MNHEY, CDR2 SVGEGT. This CDR3 region has 16 residues. The CDR3 loop is CASSLFAGGPSGTQYF. The CDR3 nucleotides read TGTGCCAGCAGCCTCTTCGCGGGGGGGCCTAGCGGGACCCAGTACTTC.

This clone was counted a single time. The chain links TRBV5-1 to TRBJ1-1, with 8 bases lining up with TRBD1. Looked up from germline, CDR1 is SGHRS and CDR2 is YFSETQ. With V trimmed by 5 bases and J by 2 bases, 11 bases remained unmatched. The CDR3 consists of 16 residues. CDR3 region: CASRPGTGSYNTEAFF. DNA of the CDR3: TGCGCCAGCAGACCCGGGACAGGATCTTACAACACTGAAGCTTTCTTT.

The chain has TRBV11-2 and TRBJ2-2; D perhaps matches TRBD2 (7 bases). V dropped 1 base and J dropped 4 bases, with 13 bases sitting between them. CDR3 size: 16 residues. CDR1 SGHAT and CDR2 FQNNGV come from the germline V gene. The DNA of the CDR3 is TGTGCCAGCAGCTTAGTAGGCGGGGGCGGCACCGGGGAGCTGTTTTTT. It codes for CASSLVGGGGTGELFF. The variable domain in full, with the rest retrieved from reference TRBV11-2 and TRBJ2-2, is EAGVAQSPRYKIIEKRQSVAFWCNPISGHATLYWYQQILGQGPKLLIQFQNNGVVDDSQLPKDRFSAERLKGVDSTLKIQPAKLEDSAVYLCASSLVGGGGTGELFFGEGSRLTVL.

This clone was recorded once. V usage is TRBV30 and J usage is TRBJ1-2; TRBD1 matches 8 bases. Germline CDR1 GTSNPN, CDR2 SVGIG (reference sequence). V lost 1 base and J lost 4; bases outside the gene matches: 2. This CDR3 has 13 residues. CDR3 region: CAWSGQGFYGYTF. CDR3 sequence (DNA): TGTGCCTGGAGTGGACAGGGGTTCTATGGCTACACCTTC.

This clone occurred once. V is TRBV28 and J is TRBJ1-2, with D uncertain. This CDR3 region has 12 residues. Deletions cut 10 bases from V and 4 bases from J, with 13 bases between. The germline gives CDR1 MDHEN, CDR2 SYDVKM. The CDR3 loop reads CATGRRVYGYTF. Written as DNA, the CDR3 is TGTGCCACCGGAAGACGGGTCTATGGCTACACCTTC.

This clone was recorded a few times. The chain uses TRBV5-6 and TRBJ1-4; D is uncertain. This CDR3 contains 16 residues. Germline lookup yields CDR1 SGHDT and CDR2 YYEEEE. The V and J ends lost 1 base and 0 bases respectively, with 10 bases between them. CDR3 in amino acids: CASSLFGIATNEKLFF. The CDR3 DNA reads TGTGCCAGCAGCTTGTTCGGGATTGCAACTAATGAAAAACTGTTTTTT.

The chain recombines TRBV28 with TRBJ1-4; 10 bases agree with TRBD1. Looked up from germline, CDR1 is MDHEN and CDR2 is SYDVKM. Trimming took 5 bases from V and 9 from J; bases not matched to a gene: 6. The length of the CDR3 is 14 residues. The CDR3, as DNA: TGTGCCAGCAGTCCGACAGGGGGCGGAAAAAAACTGTTTTTT. Its translation is CASSPTGGGKKLFF.